Here is one T cell receptor beta chain with its context. The antigen is unknown. The record originates from a study of identical twins. Regarding the study as a whole: Researchers caution that invariant MAIT and iNKT cells could partly confound zero-insertion analyses. Where out-of-frame alpha sequences were twin-shared, they showed excess low generation probability. Within cord blood, abundant beta clonotypes carried fewer insertions, but memory repertoires showed no such trend.

The CDR3 runs 15 residues. Germline assignment: CDR1 MGHDK and CDR2 SYGVNS. V was shortened by 1 base and J by 9 bases, with 13 bases between the two germline ends. A universal primer site was incorporated via template switching, and the cDNA contained unique molecular identifiers. TCRdb passed the 5' RACE reads through MiXCR, listing each CDR3 protein once. The sample holds some 1,600,000 distinct CDR3 sequences, roughly a third seen once. Sequenced input: cord blood. The sequence was obtained from a newborn girl in good health. The chain couples TRBV25-1 to TRBJ1-6; tentative D call: TRBD1 (5 bases). The CDR3 here is CASSELLLGASPLHF. Written as DNA, the CDR3 is TGTGCCAGCAGTGAATTGCTCCTAGGGGCTTCACCCCTCCACTTT.